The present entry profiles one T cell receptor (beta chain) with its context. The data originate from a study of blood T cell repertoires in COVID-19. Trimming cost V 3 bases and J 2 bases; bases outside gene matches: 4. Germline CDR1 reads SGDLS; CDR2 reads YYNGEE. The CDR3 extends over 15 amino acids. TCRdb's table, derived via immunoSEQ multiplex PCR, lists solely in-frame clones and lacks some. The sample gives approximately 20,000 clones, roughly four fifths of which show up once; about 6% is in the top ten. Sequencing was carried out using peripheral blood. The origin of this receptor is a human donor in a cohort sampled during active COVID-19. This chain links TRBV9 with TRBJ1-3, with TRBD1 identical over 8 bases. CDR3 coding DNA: TGTGCCAGCAGCGGACAGGGGCCCCCTGGAAACACCATATATTTT. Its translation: CASSGQGPPGNTIYF.